This T cell receptor beta chain derives from a study of T cell changes during pregnancy in multiple sclerosis. The CDR3 is 15 residues long. Germline-derived CDR1 and CDR2 are MNHEY and SMNVEV (reference sequence). Trimming pared 4 bases from V and 5 bases from J, leaving 16 bases between. This table comes from immunoSEQ multiplex PCR, and its TCRdb copy is limited to in-frame clones, with some not included. Of fewer than 150,000 clones listed, 90% to 96% are singletons. The chain is built from TRBV27 and TRBJ2-3; TRBD2 might be the D (5 bases). The sample here was peripheral blood, taken after pregnancy. This clonotype originated in a female donor with multiple sclerosis, enrolled in a pregnancy study. The CDR3 sequence is CASSSSSLPQDTQYF. CDR3 DNA sequence: TGTGCCAGCAGTTCCTCTAGCCTCCCACAAGATACGCAGTATTTT.